Below, 3 T cell receptor beta chains from the same sample are listed, as sequenced in a study of cytomegalovirus exposure and HLA in healthy donors. Researchers ran the PCR with 60 Vbeta and 13 Jbeta primers. Sequenced by immunoSEQ multiplex PCR; TCRdb stores in-frame clones only, minus some. This sample has approximately 260,000 clones, with about 90% found just once. Specimen: PBMCs. The receptors come from a girl aged 2-15 years in good health and CMV-seronegative.

This clone has a single count. This rearrangement joins TRBV27 to TRBJ2-7, with 7 nucleotides matching TRBD1. The CDR3 runs 13 residues. From germline, CDR1 is MNHEY and CDR2 SMNVEV (reference sequence). Trimming removed 7 bases from V and 3 bases from J; junction bases left unmatched: 6. Written as DNA, the CDR3 is TGTGCCAGCACGACAGGGCCGGGCTACGAGCAGTACTTC. As protein: CASTTGPGYEQYF.

The chain uses TRBV7-2 and TRBJ2-7; D is ambiguous. CDR3 length: 13 residues. CDR1 SGHTA and CDR2 FQGNSA come from the germline V gene. The germline V and J ends were trimmed by 2 bases and 2 bases, with 7 bases remaining between them. CDR3 amino acids: CASSLSPAYEQYF. CDR3 nucleotides: TGTGCCAGCAGCTTATCGCCAGCCTACGAGCAGTACTTC.

This chain joins TRBV6-1 and TRBJ1-2, with D possibly TRBD1 on 5 matching bases. V gave up 1 base and J gave up 4 bases, with 28 bases separating them. Looked up from germline, CDR1 is MNHNS and CDR2 is SASEGT. The CDR3 sequence is 20 residues long. CDR3 coding DNA: TGTGCCAGCAGTGAAGTATCCTGGCCGCGACCAGGGTCTCCTATCTATGGCTACACCTTC. Its protein is CASSEVSWPRPGSPIYGYTF.